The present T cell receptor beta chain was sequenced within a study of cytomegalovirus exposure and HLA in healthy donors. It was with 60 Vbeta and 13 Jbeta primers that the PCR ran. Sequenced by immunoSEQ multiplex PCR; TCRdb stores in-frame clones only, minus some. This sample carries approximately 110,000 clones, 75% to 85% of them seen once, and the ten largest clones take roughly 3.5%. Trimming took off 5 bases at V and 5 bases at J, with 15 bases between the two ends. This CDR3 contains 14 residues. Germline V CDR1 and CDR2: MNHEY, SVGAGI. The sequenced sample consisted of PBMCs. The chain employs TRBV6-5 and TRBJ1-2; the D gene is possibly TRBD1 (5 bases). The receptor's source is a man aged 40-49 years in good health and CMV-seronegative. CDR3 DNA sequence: TGTGCCAGCAGTAGGACAAACTCCCCATATGGCTACACCTTC. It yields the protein CASSRTNSPYGYTF.